This T cell receptor (beta chain) was profiled in a study of blood T cell repertoires in COVID-19. Study-wide background: The United States, Italy and Spain provided the acute and convalescent COVID-19 samples. In each case, the material was cDNA or gDNA derived from T cells, B-cell-depleted T cells, or PBMCs.

This CDR3 is 16 amino acids long. With V trimmed by 3 bases and J by 6 bases, 10 bases remained unmatched. Germline CDR1 is LGHDT and CDR2 is YNNKEL (reference sequence). Sequencing was performed with immunoSEQ multiplex PCR; in TCRdb, only in-frame clones are kept and a portion is missing. The data show around 250,000 clones, with around 83% seen just once and approximately 8.6% held by the top ten. This sequence originates from a man aged 35 to 55 with active or convalescent COVID-19. The sample was peripheral blood. This chain connects TRBV3-1 (or the pseudogene TRBV3-2) to TRBJ2-3, with 9 bases fitting TRBD2. CDR3 bases: TGTGCCAGCAGCCAGGATATTAGCGGGAGATGGGATACGCAGTATTTT. Its protein is CASSQDISGRWDTQYF.